This T cell receptor beta chain was retrieved from a study of blood T cell repertoires in COVID-19. Overall study: Collection of acute and convalescent COVID-19 samples took place in the United States, Italy and Spain. Sample material is recorded as cDNA or gDNA derived from T cells, B-cell-depleted T cells, or PBMCs.

CDR1 KGHDR and CDR2 SFDVKD come from the germline V gene. V was pared by 7 bases and J by 7 bases, with 13 bases between. This CDR3 has 13 residues. Participants' reported clinical history set cohort assignment. Study processing details: Amplification from reference gene primers served as the basis for estimated nucleated cell counts. This table comes from immunoSEQ multiplex PCR, and its TCRdb copy is limited to in-frame clones, with some not included. That table supplies the V and J calls and clone size; D and trimming were determined from the DNA. The sample shows 220,000 or so clones, around 90% of them seen only once.

The clonotype originates from a man aged 30-40 years who had been exposed to COVID-19. Sample: PBMCs or T cells enriched from blood (not recorded which). V gene TRBV24-1 combines with J gene TRBJ2-1, with no clear D. The CDR3 DNA follows: TGTGCCACCAGCGACCCAGGAACGAATGAGCAGTTCTTC. Amino acids: CATSDPGTNEQFF.